This record concerns one T cell receptor beta chain sequence. Its antigen is unknown. In the same sample, other DNA sequences code for this CDR3. This entry comes from a study of OX40 agonist ivuxolimab in advanced cancers. Findings of the study overall: The authors also found low normalized T-cell clonal expansion in some nonresponders.

This table comes from immunoSEQ multiplex PCR, and its TCRdb copy is limited to in-frame clones, with some not included. The sample yields 95,000 to 120,000 clones, 80% to 95% seen once. The CDR3 runs to 15 residues. Germline V gene lookup returns CDR1 MNHNY and CDR2 SVGAGI (reference sequence). Trimming took 5 bases from V and 3 from J; bases not matched to a gene: 8. The chain employs TRBV6-6 and TRBJ2-7, with 9 bases that match TRBD1. This TCR was recovered from an adult with an advanced solid tumor such as melanoma, head and neck, liver or kidney cancer. The material was CD4+ or CD8+ T cells sorted from blood, obtained in a trial of the OX40 agonist ivuxolimab. In DNA, the CDR3 is TGTGCCAGCAGTCCTGGGACAGGGCTAGGCTACGAGCAGTACTTC. The encoded protein is CASSPGTGLGYEQYF.